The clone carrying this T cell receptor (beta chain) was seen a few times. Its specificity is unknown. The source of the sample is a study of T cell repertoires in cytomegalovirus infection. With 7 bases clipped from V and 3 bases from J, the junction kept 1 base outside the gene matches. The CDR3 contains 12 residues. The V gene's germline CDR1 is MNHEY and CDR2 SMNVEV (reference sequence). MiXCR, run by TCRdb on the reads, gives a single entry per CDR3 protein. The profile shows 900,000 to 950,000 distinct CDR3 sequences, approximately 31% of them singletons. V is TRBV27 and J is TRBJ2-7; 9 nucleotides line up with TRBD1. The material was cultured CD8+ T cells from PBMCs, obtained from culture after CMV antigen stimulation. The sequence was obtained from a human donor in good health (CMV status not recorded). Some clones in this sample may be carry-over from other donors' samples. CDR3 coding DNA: TGTGCCAGCATGGACAGGGGCTACGAGCAGTACTTC. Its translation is CASMDRGYEQYF.